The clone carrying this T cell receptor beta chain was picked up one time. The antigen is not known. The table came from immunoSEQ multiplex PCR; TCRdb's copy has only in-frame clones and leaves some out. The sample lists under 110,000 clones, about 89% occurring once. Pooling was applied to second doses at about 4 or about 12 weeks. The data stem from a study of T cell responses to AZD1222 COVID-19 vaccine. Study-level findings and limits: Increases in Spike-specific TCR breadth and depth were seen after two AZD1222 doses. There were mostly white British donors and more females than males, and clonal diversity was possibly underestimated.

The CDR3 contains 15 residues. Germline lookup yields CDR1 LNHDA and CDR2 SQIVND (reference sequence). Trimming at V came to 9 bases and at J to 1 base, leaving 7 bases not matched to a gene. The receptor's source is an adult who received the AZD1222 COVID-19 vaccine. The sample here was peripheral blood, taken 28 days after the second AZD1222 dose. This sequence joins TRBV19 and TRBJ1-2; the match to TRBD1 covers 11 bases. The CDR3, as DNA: TGTGCCAGCTCGGACAGGGGGCGTTTTAACTATGGCTACACCTTC. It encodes CASSDRGRFNYGYTF. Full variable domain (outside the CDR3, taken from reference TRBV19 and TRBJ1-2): DGGITQSPKYLFRKEGQNVTLSCEQNLNHDAMYWYRQDPGQGLRLIYYSQIVNDFQKGDIAEGYSVSREKKESFPLTVTSAQKNPTAFYLCASSDRGRFNYGYTFGSGTRLTVV.